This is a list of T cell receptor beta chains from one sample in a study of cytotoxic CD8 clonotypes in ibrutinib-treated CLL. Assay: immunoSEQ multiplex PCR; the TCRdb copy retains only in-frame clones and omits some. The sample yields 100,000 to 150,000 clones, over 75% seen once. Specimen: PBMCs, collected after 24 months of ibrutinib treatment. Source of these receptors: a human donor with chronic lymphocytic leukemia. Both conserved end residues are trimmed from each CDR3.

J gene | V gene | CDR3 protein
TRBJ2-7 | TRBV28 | ASSRAGDVNEQY
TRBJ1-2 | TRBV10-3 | AISESKDLANYGYT
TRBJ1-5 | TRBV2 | ASLAGGDPFLYSNQPQH
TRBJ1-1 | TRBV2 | ASRLGNTEAF
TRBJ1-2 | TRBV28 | ASSSSPDRDGGYT
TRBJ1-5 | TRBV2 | ASSDALASNQPQH
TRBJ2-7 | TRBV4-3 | ASSQASGRSSYEQY
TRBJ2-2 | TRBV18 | ASSPFDIANTGELF
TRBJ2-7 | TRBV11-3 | ASSKGTRAYEQY
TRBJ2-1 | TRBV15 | ATSRDELGLSSYNEQF
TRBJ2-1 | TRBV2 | ASSVKDEQF
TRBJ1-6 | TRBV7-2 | AGSFGSRGSPLH
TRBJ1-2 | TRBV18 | ASSPSTMNGYT
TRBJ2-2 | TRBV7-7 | ASGLQSPGELF
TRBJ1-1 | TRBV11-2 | ASSLGFSKNTEAF